This T cell receptor beta chain was documented in a study of patients and donors after allogeneic stem cell transplantation. V lost 0 bases to trimming and J lost 7 bases, with 13 bases between them. The CDR3 contains 15 residues. Germline V lookup: CDR1 SGHAT, CDR2 FQNNGV. TCRdb recomputed calls from the RT-PCR reads with MiXCR, one row per CDR3 protein. Among about 110,000 distinct CDR3 sequences listed, approximately 40% were seen once. The receptor was isolated from a human donor who was either an allogeneic HSCT recipient or a stem cell or donor lymphocyte infusion donor (not recorded which). It is not recorded whose cells these are; they may come from a transplant donor. The V and J genes are TRBV11-2 and TRBJ1-5; tentative D call: TRBD1 (5 bases). The specimen sequenced was blood, either unsorted or a sorted T cell fraction (not recorded which). The CDR3, as DNA: TGTGCCAGCAGCTTAGATCATCGGGGGTTCCAGCCCCAGCATTTT. This sequence encodes CASSLDHRGFQPQHF.